The source of this T cell receptor beta chain is a study of blood T cell repertoires in COVID-19. Study-wide context: Whether acute or convalescent, the COVID-19 samples came from the United States, Italy and Spain. The analysed material was cDNA or gDNA that came from T cells, B-cell-depleted T cells, or PBMCs.

The CDR3 covers 16 residues. Unmatched junction bases numbered 5, after V lost 7 bases and J lost 0 bases. Looked up from germline, CDR1 is LNHDA and CDR2 is SQIVND (reference sequence). Per the study methods: From reference gene primer amplification, estimates of nucleated cell counts were derived. TCRdb's table, derived via immunoSEQ multiplex PCR, lists solely in-frame clones and lacks some. Clone size and V and J calls were adopted from that table, with D and trimming inferred from the DNA. The table has some 80,000 clones, around 81% seen once. This chain joins TRBV19 and TRBJ2-3; 12 bases are shared with TRBD2. What was sequenced was peripheral blood. The source of this sequence is a human donor in a cohort sampled during active COVID-19. The CDR3 region is CASTRTSGASTDTQYF. CDR3 DNA sequence: TGTGCCAGTACCCGGACTAGCGGGGCTAGCACAGATACGCAGTATTTT.